Presented here are 11 T cell receptor beta chains from one specimen sequenced in a study of quantifying T cell responses using KT2 cells. Study information: TCR alpha and beta constant-region primers primed reverse transcription of RNA.

The cDNA 3' end received a ligated oligonucleotide with a UMI. An equimolar mix of RC1.1 and RC1.2 primed the beta chain across TRBC1 and TRBC2. Each CDR3 protein is one row after TCRdb ran MiXCR on the UMI-ligation and nested PCR reads. Among 50,000 to 70,000 distinct CDR3 sequences listed, 9% to 15% were seen once. Sample: PBMCs spiked with cells of the T cell clone KT2. All receptors come from a human donor.

This clonotype was seen more than once but under ten times. The chain recombines TRBV5-6 with TRBJ1-5; 7 bases agree with TRBD1. The CDR3 length is 17 residues. CDR1 is SGHDT and CDR2 is YYEEEE in the germline V gene. V lost 0 bases, J lost 0 bases, and 6 bases stayed unmatched. In DNA, the CDR3 is TGTGCCAGCAGCTTGGGAGGGACAGCTTATAGCAATCAGCCCCAGCATTTT. Translating gives CASSLGGTAYSNQPQHF.

This clonotype was seen a few times. This sequence joins TRBV12-3 or TRBV12-4 and TRBJ2-1; D unresolved. This CDR3 spans 15 amino acids. Trimming left V 2 bases short and J 6 bases short, with 14 bases between. CDR3 nucleotide sequence: TGTGCCAGCAGTTTATCAGGCTGGGAAGTCAATGAGCAGTTCTTC. Amino acids: CASSLSGWEVNEQFF.

This clonotype has just a few counts. In DNA, the CDR3 is TGTGCCAGCAGCGCAACGGGATCCACAGCCGGGGAGCTGTTTTTT. Its protein product is CASSATGSTAGELFF. This sequence joins TRBV4-2 and TRBJ2-2; a weak D match, TRBD2 (5 bases). Trimming pared 5 bases from V and 6 bases from J, leaving 16 bases between. This CDR3 region has 15 residues. CDR1 and CDR2 (germline): LGHNA, YNFKEQ.

At least ten counts were recorded for this clonotype. The chain is built from TRBV29-1 and TRBJ1-5, with a tentative D call TRBD1 (5 bases). Trimming removed 6 bases from V and 7 bases from J, with 13 bases in between. This CDR3 is built from 12 residues. Germline CDR1 is SQVTM and CDR2 is ANQGSEA. The CDR3 loop reads CSVRDRSQPQHF. Here the CDR3 DNA reads TGCAGCGTCCGGGACCGATCCCAGCCCCAGCATTTT.

The sample holds many counts of this clonotype. The genes are TRBV6-1 and TRBJ2-3; 13 nucleotides agree with TRBD2. The V and J ends lost 6 bases and 6 bases, in that order; junction bases with no gene match: 6. Per germline, CDR1 MNHNS and CDR2 SASEGT. The CDR3 length is 15 residues. The CDR3 reads CASRLLAGGPDTQYF. The CDR3 region has the DNA TGTGCCAGCAGGCTACTAGCGGGAGGGCCGGATACGCAGTATTTT.

The V and J genes are TRBV23-1 and TRBJ2-7, with 7 bases aligning to TRBD2. Being an ORF, TRBV23-1 has a function that is uncertain. Trimming at V came to 0 bases and at J to 5 bases, leaving 13 bases not matched to a gene. The CDR3 is 17 residues long. This CDR3 is CASSQSAGGGEPHEQYF. CDR3 DNA sequence: TGCGCCAGCAGTCAATCCGCCGGGGGAGGGGAACCCCACGAGCAGTACTTC.

This clonotype was picked up many times. The chain is built from TRBV3-1 and TRBJ2-5, with 12 bases that match TRBD1. The CDR3 runs to 17 residues. Germline assignment: CDR1 LGHDT and CDR2 YNNKEL (reference sequence). Losses at the gene ends were 0 bases for V and 5 bases for J; bases not matched to a gene: 7. The CDR3 nucleotides are TGTGCCAGCAGCCAAGAAAGGGACAGGGGGCGCGGGGAGACCCAGTACTTC. It codes for CASSQERDRGRGETQYF.

The chain employs TRBV10-3 and TRBJ2-7; D ambiguous. CDR3 length: 12 amino acids. The germline gives CDR1 ENHRY, CDR2 SYGVKD. V shed 0 bases and J shed 5 bases, with 5 bases lying between them. The CDR3 protein is CAISESTDEQYF. DNA of the CDR3: TGTGCCATCAGTGAGTCGACGGACGAGCAGTACTTC.

This clonotype was picked up many times. The rearrangement uses TRBV20-1 and TRBJ2-5; the D gene is possibly TRBD2 (6 bases). Trimming shortened V by 0 bases and J by 4 bases, and 12 bases separated the two germline ends. From germline, CDR1 is DFQATT and CDR2 SNEGSKA (reference sequence). CDR3 length: 14 amino acids. CDR3 sequence: CSARDGGVAETQYF. The CDR3 DNA reads TGCAGTGCTAGAGATGGAGGGGTGGCAGAGACCCAGTACTTC.

This clonotype qualifies as medium-sized. The chain has TRBV9 and TRBJ2-5; 8 nucleotides match TRBD1. Germline CDR1 SGDLS, CDR2 YYNGEE. The junction had 8 bases not matched to a gene; V was cut back by 3 bases and J by 4 bases. CDR3 length equals 15 residues. The CDR3 DNA reads TGTGCCAGCAGCGCCGACGGACAGGGCCGAGAGACCCAGTACTTC. Its protein product is CASSADGQGRETQYF.

Ten or more counts support this clonotype. The rearrangement links TRBV4-2 to TRBJ2-1, with D tentatively TRBD2 (7 bases). Trimming cost V 0 bases and J 6 bases, with 12 bases left between them. The CDR3 sequence is 15 residues long. The germline gives CDR1 LGHNA, CDR2 YNFKEQ. The CDR3 sequence is CASSQDRGAPNEQFF. Written as DNA, the CDR3 is TGTGCCAGCAGCCAAGATCGGGGGGCCCCCAATGAGCAGTTCTTC.